A single sample gave rise to the 31 T cell receptor beta chains below, sequenced in a study of cytomegalovirus exposure and HLA in healthy donors. Primers included in the PCR were 60 Vbeta and 13 Jbeta primers. Some clones are missing from TCRdb's copy, which holds only in-frame ones; the method was immunoSEQ multiplex PCR. The sample lists under 150,000 clones, 81% occurring once. Material for sequencing was PBMCs. The source is a man in his late teens or twenties in good health and CMV-seronegative.

This clone was picked up one time. The chain joins TRBV19 to TRBJ2-5; 11 nucleotides line up with TRBD1. Trimming took 8 bases from V and 4 from J; bases not matched to a gene: 9. Germline CDR1 and CDR2: LNHDA and SQIVND (reference sequence). The CDR3 totals 15 residues. As DNA, the CDR3 is TGTGCCAGTTCCCGAGCCGGACAGGGGGCAGAGACCCAGTACTTC. Protein product: CASSRAGQGAETQYF.

The chain uses TRBV6-1 and TRBJ1-1; D uncertain. The CDR3 spans 13 residues. CDR1 and CDR2 (germline): MNHNS, SASEGT. V was shortened by 10 bases and J by 1 base, with 13 bases between the two germline ends. The CDR3 sequence: CATQLTENTEAFF. The CDR3 region has the DNA TGTGCCACCCAACTTACAGAGAACACTGAAGCTTTCTTT.

The chain couples TRBV5-6 to TRBJ1-1; D might be TRBD1 (6 bases). CDR1 SGHDT and CDR2 YYEEEE come from the germline V gene. The CDR3 totals 14 residues. Between the trimmed V and J ends, which lost 5 bases and 9 bases, there was a span of 20 bases. Written as DNA, the CDR3 is TGTGCCAGCAGTCAACCCAGGGGTACTTCGCAAGCTTTCTTT. It is translated as CASSQPRGTSQAFF.

In its sample, this clone was seen a few times. V and J are TRBV7-7 and TRBJ2-7; the D gene is possibly TRBD1 (5 bases). The CDR3 has 13 amino acids. Per the germline V gene, CDR1 is SSHAT and CDR2 is FNYEAQ (reference sequence). Trimming removed 3 bases at V and 5 bases at J, with 11 bases between. The CDR3 sequence: CASSFTQGNEQYF. DNA of the CDR3: TGTGCCAGCAGCTTCACCCAGGGCAACGAGCAGTACTTC.

This clone was detected once. V usage is TRBV7-8 and J usage is TRBJ2-3; no clear D gene. The V gene's germline CDR1 is SGHVS and CDR2 FQNEAQ. The CDR3 loop spans 13 amino acids. V was trimmed by 0 bases and J by 7 bases, leaving 8 bases between them. The CDR3 here is CASSLAERNTQYF. The CDR3 region has the DNA TGTGCCAGCAGCTTAGCCGAGCGAAATACGCAGTATTTT. Variable domain in full (rest from reference TRBV7-8 and TRBJ2-3): GAGVSQSPRYKVAKRGQDVALRCDPISGHVSLFWYQQALGQGPEFLTYFQNEAQLDKSGLPSDRFFAERPEGSVSTLKIQRTQQEDSAVYLCASSLAERNTQYFGPGTRLTVL.

The chain combines TRBV5-1 with TRBJ1-6, with a possible D match to TRBD1 (5 bases). Germline assignment: CDR1 SGHRS and CDR2 YFSETQ. Trimming pared 6 bases from V and 7 bases from J, leaving 17 bases between. The CDR3 spans 15 residues. The CDR3 DNA reads TGCGCCAGCACCCGGGCGGGACCGGGAAATTCACCCCTCCACTTT. Protein product: CASTRAGPGNSPLHF.

This rearrangement joins TRBV13 to TRBJ1-2, with 8 bases matching TRBD1. This CDR3 has 16 amino acids. CDR1 is PRHDT, CDR2 FYEKMQ, per germline (reference sequence). With V trimmed by 4 bases and J by 0 bases, 7 bases remained unmatched. The CDR3 DNA follows: TGTGCCAGCAGCTCAACTGCGGACAGGGCTAACTATGGCTACACCTTC. Translation: CASSSTADRANYGYTF.

The chain links TRBV9 to TRBJ2-1; TRBD1 aligns across 10 bases. After removal of 0 bases from V and 3 bases from J, the junction contained 6 bases not matched to a gene. Germline V lookup: CDR1 SGDLS, CDR2 YYNGEE. This CDR3 contains 17 residues. CDR3 in DNA: TGTGCCAGCAGCGTAGAAGGGGGGACAGGGGACTACAATGAGCAGTTCTTC. It yields the protein CASSVEGGTGDYNEQFF.

The CDR3 bases are TGCGCCAGCAGCCCGGGGACAGGGTCTCTATATGGCTACACCTTC. It encodes CASSPGTGSLYGYTF. V and J are TRBV5-1 and TRBJ1-2; 9 positions agree with TRBD1. Germline V CDR1 and CDR2: SGHRS, YFSETQ. The CDR3 totals 15 residues. V gave up 4 bases and J gave up 5 bases; unmatched junction bases: 9.

The chain recombines TRBV2 with TRBJ2-3; 9 bases fit TRBD2. CDR3 length: 17 residues. Germline assignment: CDR1 SNHLY and CDR2 FYNNEI. Germline trimming cut 6 bases from V and 4 bases from J; bases unmatched to any gene: 14. The CDR3 sequence: CASRGGLAPGGPDTQYF. The CDR3 DNA sequence: TGTGCCAGCAGAGGGGGACTAGCCCCAGGGGGGCCAGATACGCAGTATTTT.

CDR3 in DNA: TGTGCCAGCAGCTTAGGCCCGGACAGGGGGCTTGGGGGCTACACCTTC. It yields the protein CASSLGPDRGLGGYTF. V and J are TRBV7-9 and TRBJ1-2; 11 positions agree with TRBD1. CDR1 and CDR2 (germline): SEHNR, FQNEAQ (reference sequence). J was trimmed by 8 bases and V by 1 base; bases with no gene match: 9. The CDR3 has 16 residues.

The chain uses TRBV19 and TRBJ1-6, with 10 nucleotides matching TRBD1. V lost 4 bases to trimming and J lost 10 bases; unmatched junction nucleotides: 7. Germline lookup yields CDR1 LNHDA and CDR2 SQIVND (reference sequence). The CDR3 length is 15 residues. CDR3 coding DNA: TGTGCCAGTAGTACTTGGGGACAGGGGCACTCACCCCTCCACTTT. Translated, it gives CASSTWGQGHSPLHF.

The CDR3: CASSTRQGRSPYEQYF. CDR3 sequence (DNA): TGTGCCAGTAGTACTAGACAGGGGAGATCACCCTACGAGCAGTACTTC. V is TRBV19 and J is TRBJ2-7, with 8 bases identical to TRBD1. Germline CDR1 and CDR2: LNHDA and SQIVND (reference sequence). The CDR3 is made up of 16 amino acids. Trimming at V came to 4 bases and at J to 2 bases, leaving 10 bases not matched to a gene.

The chain couples TRBV11-3 to TRBJ1-3, with D unclear. Germline CDR1 reads SGHNT; CDR2 reads YENEEA. V lost 3 bases to trimming and J lost 4 bases, with 10 bases between them. The length of the CDR3 is 14 residues. The CDR3 bases are TGTGCCAGCAGCTTTGTAGACTTAGGAAACACCATATATTTT. This gives the protein CASSFVDLGNTIYF.

This clone was counted a few times. The V call is TRBV6-6, the J call TRBJ1-4, with 8 bases aligning to TRBD1. Germline V gene data show CDR1 as MNHNY and CDR2 as SVGAGI (reference sequence). The CDR3 is 15 amino acids. Trimming at V came to 6 bases and at J to 2 bases, leaving 5 bases not matched to a gene. The CDR3 protein is CASSLNRGTNEKLFF. In DNA form, the CDR3 reads TGTGCCAGCAGCCTCAACAGGGGGACTAATGAAAAACTGTTTTTT.

The rearrangement joins TRBV10-3 to TRBJ1-2, with D unclear. The CDR3 runs 14 residues. V shed 0 bases and J shed 4 bases, with 9 bases lying between them. Looked up from germline, CDR1 is ENHRY and CDR2 is SYGVKD. The DNA for the CDR3 is TGTGCCATCAGTGAGTCGGCGGAAGGCTATGGCTACACCTTC. Translation gives CAISESAEGYGYTF.

This clone has a single count. The chain links TRBV10-3 to TRBJ1-2; 8 nucleotides align to TRBD1. Germline trimming cut 8 bases from V and 2 bases from J; bases unmatched to any gene: 7. Germline CDR1 is ENHRY and CDR2 is SYGVKD. There are 14 residues in the CDR3. The CDR3, as DNA: TGTGCCATCGCAAGACAGGGGACAAACTATGGCTACACCTTC. Translation gives CAIARQGTNYGYTF.

The V and J genes are TRBV27 and TRBJ1-5; D is uncertain. The V end lost 5 bases, the J end lost 7 bases, and 18 bases lay between the germline ends. Germline V gene lookup returns CDR1 MNHEY and CDR2 SMNVEV (reference sequence). CDR3 length: 15 residues. The CDR3 region is CASSQVSQAGQPQHF. CDR3 DNA: TGTGCCAGCAGTCAGGTCTCCCAGGCAGGCCAGCCCCAGCATTTT.

This rearrangement joins TRBV6-5 to TRBJ2-3; maybe TRBD2 (5 bases). CDR3 length: 15 residues. CDR1 is MNHEY, CDR2 SVGAGI, per germline. With 0 bases removed from V and 0 bases from J, the gap between germline ends came to 7 bases. The CDR3 region has the DNA TGTGCCAGCAGTTACTCGAAGCGGAGCACAGATACGCAGTATTTT. This encodes CASSYSKRSTDTQYF.

V and J are TRBV5-6 and TRBJ2-2, with TRBD1 matching 7 bases. CDR3 length equals 19 residues. The germline V gene encodes CDR1 SGHDT and CDR2 YYEEEE. V lost 2 bases and J lost 0; bases outside the gene matches: 13. CDR3 sequence reads: CASSLSPRFGQANTGELFF. CDR3 bases: TGTGCCAGCAGCTTATCCCCCCGGTTTGGACAGGCGAACACCGGGGAGCTGTTTTTT.

A remark on this clone: The germline gene is not matched at one end of the junction; a read error may be the cause. The DNA for the CDR3 is TGTGCCAGCAGGCCGGCTAGCGGGGGGGCCTACGATGAGCAGTTCTTC. Translating gives CASRPASGGAYDEQFF. The chain links TRBV2 to TRBJ2-1, with 12 bases fitting TRBD2. The CDR3 covers 16 residues. Germline-derived CDR1 and CDR2 are SNHLY and FYNNEI. Full variable domain (rest looked up from reference TRBV2 and TRBJ2-1): EPEVTQTPSHQVTQMGQEVILRCVPISNHLYFYWYRQILGQKVEFLVSFYNNEISEKSEIFDDQFSVERPDGSNFTLKIRSTKLEDSAMYFCASRPASGGAYDEQFFGPGTRLTVL.

The J gene is TRBJ2-4, the V gene TRBV10-1; a weak D match, TRBD1 (5 bases). Looked up from germline, CDR1 is WNHNN and CDR2 is SYGVQD (reference sequence). The ends were cut back, 3 bases at V and 6 bases at J, with 9 bases in the middle. The CDR3 length is 13 residues. CDR3 sequence reads: CASSERGANIQYF. CDR3 bases: TGCGCCAGCAGTGAAAGGGGTGCAAACATTCAGTACTTC.

The chain is built from TRBV2 and TRBJ2-7; no clear D gene. CDR3 length: 14 amino acids. CDR1 is SNHLY, CDR2 FYNNEI, per germline. Trimming took off 4 bases at V and 0 bases at J, with 10 bases between the two ends. The DNA for the CDR3 is TGTGCCAGCAGTGGTCAGGCGAGCTCCTACGAGCAGTACTTC. Translation: CASSGQASSYEQYF.

Details on this clone: This likely stems from a read error, as it lies one base from a far larger clone. The same CDR3 also results from other DNA sequences found in this sample. The chain joins TRBV7-2 to TRBJ1-1; the D gene is possibly TRBD1 (5 bases). The CDR3 runs to 12 residues. The germline V gene encodes CDR1 SGHTA and CDR2 FQGNSA. The V end lost 3 bases, the J end lost 5 bases, and 7 bases lay between the germline ends. In DNA form, the CDR3 reads TGTGCCAGCAGCTTGCGGGGGACTGAAGCTTTCTTT. This codes for CASSLRGTEAFF.

This rearrangement joins TRBV5-6 to TRBJ2-5; the D is unclear. Judging by the DNA end, TRBJ2-7 fits better; the J call may be wrong. The CDR3 sequence is 13 residues long. Per the germline V gene, CDR1 is SGHDT and CDR2 is YYEEEE. The CDR3 nucleotides read TGTGCCAGCAGCTTGGACACCTACTACGAGCAGTACTTC. Protein: CASSLDTYYEQYF.

The chain uses TRBV6-5 and TRBJ2-7, with 10 bases fitting TRBD2. CDR3 size: 14 residues. The trim removed 8 bases at V and 7 bases at J, leaving 11 bases unmatched. Germline V gene sequence: CDR1 MNHEY, CDR2 SVGAGI. CDR3 DNA sequence: TGTGCCAGCTCCTCTAGCGGGGGACGTGATGAGCAGTACTTC. It yields the protein CASSSSGGRDEQYF.

The CDR3 nucleotides read TGTGCCAGCAGATCCGGGACAGGGGGCTCCTACGAGCAGTACTTC. This codes for CASRSGTGGSYEQYF. The genes are TRBV6-1 and TRBJ2-5; 11 nucleotides align to TRBD1. The DNA end is more similar to TRBJ2-7, so the J call may be wrong. Germline V gene data show CDR1 as MNHNS and CDR2 as SASEGT. CDR3 length equals 15 residues.

The rearrangement links TRBV7-9 to TRBJ1-2, with 9 nucleotides matching TRBD1. The CDR3 has 13 residues. The J segment lost 8 bases and the V segment lost 4 bases, leaving 5 bases of the junction unmatched. Germline assignment: CDR1 SEHNR and CDR2 FQNEAQ (reference sequence). The CDR3 loop is CASSSGQGYGYTF. The CDR3 nucleotides are TGTGCCAGCAGCTCGGGACAGGGCTACGGCTACACCTTC.

Only a few counts were recorded for this clone. The chain recombines TRBV9 with TRBJ1-5; D is uncertain. CDR3 length: 14 amino acids. Per germline, CDR1 SGDLS and CDR2 YYNGEE. V dropped 3 bases and J dropped 0 bases, with 7 bases sitting between them. The CDR3 protein is CASSGTNSNQPQHF. The CDR3 DNA reads TGTGCCAGCAGCGGAACTAATAGCAATCAGCCCCAGCATTTT. Based on the CDR3 plus reference TRBV9 and TRBJ1-5, the full variable domain is DSGVTQTPKHLITATGQRVTLRCSPRSGDLSVYWYQQSLDQGLQFLIQYYNGEERAKGNILERFSAQQFPDLHSELNLSSLELGDSALYFCASSGTNSNQPQHFGDGTRLSIL.

This clone has only one observation. The chain combines TRBV7-6 with TRBJ1-6, with D possibly matching TRBD1 (5 bases). Germline V gene sequence: CDR1 SGHVS, CDR2 FNYEAQ. This CDR3 contains 15 residues. The V gene lost 0 bases and the J gene lost 3 bases, with 6 bases spanning the gap. Here the CDR3 DNA reads TGTGCCAGCAGCTTAGCAGGGGACTATAATTCACCCCTCCACTTT. Protein product: CASSLAGDYNSPLHF. The entire variable domain, with the rest obtained from reference TRBV7-6 and TRBJ1-6, is as follows: GAGVSQSPRYKVTKRGQDVALRCDPISGHVSLYWYRQALGQGPEFLTYFNYEAQQDKSGLPNDRFSAERPEGSISTLTIQRTEQRDSAMYRCASSLAGDYNSPLHFGNGTRLTVT.

A few counts support this clone. V gene TRBV18 combines with J gene TRBJ2-1, with TRBD1 matching 9 bases. The CDR3 consists of 13 residues. Trimming removed 4 bases from V and 7 bases from J; junction bases left unmatched: 2. Per germline, CDR1 KGHSH and CDR2 LQKENI. CDR3 sequence reads: CASSQGTGNEQFF. In DNA form, the CDR3 reads TGTGCCAGCTCACAAGGGACAGGGAATGAGCAGTTCTTC.